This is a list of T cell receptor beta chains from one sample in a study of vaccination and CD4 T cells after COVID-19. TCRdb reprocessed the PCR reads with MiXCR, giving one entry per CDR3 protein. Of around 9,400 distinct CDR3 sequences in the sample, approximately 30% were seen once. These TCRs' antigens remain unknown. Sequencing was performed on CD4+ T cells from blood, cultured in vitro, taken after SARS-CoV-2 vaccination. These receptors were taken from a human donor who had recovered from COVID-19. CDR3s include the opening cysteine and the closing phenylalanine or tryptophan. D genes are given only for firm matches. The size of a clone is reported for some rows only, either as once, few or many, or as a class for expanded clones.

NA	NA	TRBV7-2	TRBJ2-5	TGTGCCAGCAGCGCGTTAGGGATGGTAGAGACCCAGTACTTC	CASSALGMVETQYF
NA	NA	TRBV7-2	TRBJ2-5	TGTGCCAGCAGCTTAGCTAATAACCCACTTACGAGCTTAGAGACCCAGTACTTC	CASSLANNPLTSLETQYF
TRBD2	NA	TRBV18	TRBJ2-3	TGTGCCAGCTCCCCGGCGATAGCGGGGGATACGCAGTATTTT	CASSPAIAGDTQYF
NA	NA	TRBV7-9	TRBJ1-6	TGTGCCAGCAGCCGTACCCCCGGACAGTTAAATTCACCCCTCCACTTT	CASSRTPGQLNSPLHF
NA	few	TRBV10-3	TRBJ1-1	TGTGCCATCAGTGACGGAGGATTTGCCACTGAAGCTTTCTTT	CAISDGGFATEAFF
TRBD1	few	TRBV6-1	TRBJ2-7	TGTGCCACCCAGGGGGACGGGCTACCCTACGAGCAGTACTTC	CATQGDGLPYEQYF
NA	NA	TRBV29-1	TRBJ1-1	TGCAGCGTTGATTCGGGCCCTGGAGCTTTCTTT	CSVDSGPGAFF
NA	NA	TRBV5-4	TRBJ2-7	TGTGCCAGCAGCCCAGGGACACCTTACGAGCAGTACTTC	CASSPGTPYEQYF
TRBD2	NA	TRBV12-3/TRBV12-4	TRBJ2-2	TGTGCCAGCATCCGGACTAGCGGGAACACCGGGGAGCTGTTTTTT	CASIRTSGNTGELFF
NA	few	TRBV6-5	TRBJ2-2	TGTGCCAGCAGTTCGCAGGGCTCCGGGGAGCTGTTTTTT	CASSSQGSGELFF
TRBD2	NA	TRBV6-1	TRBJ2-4	TGTGCCAGCAGTGAAGGGTCCAAAGGCGGGAGGAGAAACATTCAGTACTTC	CASSEGSKGGRRNIQYF
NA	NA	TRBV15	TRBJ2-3	TGTGCCACCAGAAGTTCGGATCGGGACACAGATACGCAGTATTTT	CATRSSDRDTDTQYF
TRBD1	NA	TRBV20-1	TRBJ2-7	TGCAGTGCTAGGAGATCACAGGGGCATCGGCAGTACTTC	CSARRSQGHRQYF
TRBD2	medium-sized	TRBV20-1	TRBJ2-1	TGCAGTTCGCTACCCCGGACTAGCGTCATCAATGAGCAGTTCTTC	CSSLPRTSVINEQFF
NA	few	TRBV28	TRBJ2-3	TGTGCCAGCAGTCCCGCTGAATTTCGCACAGATACGCAGTATTTT	CASSPAEFRTDTQYF
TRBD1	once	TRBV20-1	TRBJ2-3	TGCAGTGCTAGTAGAAGACAGGGAACAGATACGCAGTATTTT	CSASRRQGTDTQYF
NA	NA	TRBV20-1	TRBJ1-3	TGCAGTGTCCCGCAGGGCTCTGGAAACACCATATATTTT	CSVPQGSGNTIYF
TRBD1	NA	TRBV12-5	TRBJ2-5	TGTGCTAGTGGATATGGACAGGCGCCCCGGGAGACCCAGTACTTC	CASGYGQAPRETQYF
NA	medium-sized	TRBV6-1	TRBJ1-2	TGTGCCAGCAGCCGCTCAAGTCCTCCTGGCTACACCTTC	CASSRSSPPGYTF
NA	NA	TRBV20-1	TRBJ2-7	TGCAGTGCTCCCTCGGTGGAGGGGCGAAGCTCCTACGAGCAGTACTTC	CSAPSVEGRSSYEQYF
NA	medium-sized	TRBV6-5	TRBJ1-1	TGTGCCAGCAGTTACCAGGGAACCACTGAAGCTTTCTTT	CASSYQGTTEAFF
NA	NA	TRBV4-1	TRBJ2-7	TGCGCCAGCAGCCATGGAGGAGGGCGCGGGCGTTCCTACGAGCAGTACTTC	CASSHGGGRGRSYEQYF
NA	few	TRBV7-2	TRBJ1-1	TGTGCCAGCAGCCCCTACCAGGTGGGAGCTTTCTTT	CASSPYQVGAFF
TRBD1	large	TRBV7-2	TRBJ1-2	TGTGCCAGCAGCTTAGGGGCAGGGGGCTTGTATGGCTACACCTTC	CASSLGAGGLYGYTF
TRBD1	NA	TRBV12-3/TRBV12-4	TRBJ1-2	TGTGCCAGCAGCTGGGGACAGGGCCAATTCCTCTATGGCTACACCTTC	CASSWGQGQFLYGYTF
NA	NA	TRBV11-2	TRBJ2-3	TGTGCCAGCAGCTTAAGGGGGGGCAGCTCCACAGATACGCAGTATTTT	CASSLRGGSSTDTQYF
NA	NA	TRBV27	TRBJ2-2	TGTGCCAGCAGTTTATTCTTAGGGACCACCGGGGAGCTGTTTTTT	CASSLFLGTTGELFF
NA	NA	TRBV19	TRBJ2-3	TGTGCCAGTAGTATTTCGGCGGGGACAGATACGCAGTATTTT	CASSISAGTDTQYF
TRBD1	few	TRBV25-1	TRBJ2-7	TGTGCCAGCAGTGTCGGGACAGGGATTAAAGGGATCCACGAGCAGTACTTC	CASSVGTGIKGIHEQYF
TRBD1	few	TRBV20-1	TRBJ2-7	TGCAGTGCCAACAGGGGTTTGGAGCAGTACTTC	CSANRGLEQYF
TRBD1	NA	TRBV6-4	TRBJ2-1	TGTGCCAGCAGTGAAGGGACAGGGGCTAATGAGCAGTTCTTC	CASSEGTGANEQFF